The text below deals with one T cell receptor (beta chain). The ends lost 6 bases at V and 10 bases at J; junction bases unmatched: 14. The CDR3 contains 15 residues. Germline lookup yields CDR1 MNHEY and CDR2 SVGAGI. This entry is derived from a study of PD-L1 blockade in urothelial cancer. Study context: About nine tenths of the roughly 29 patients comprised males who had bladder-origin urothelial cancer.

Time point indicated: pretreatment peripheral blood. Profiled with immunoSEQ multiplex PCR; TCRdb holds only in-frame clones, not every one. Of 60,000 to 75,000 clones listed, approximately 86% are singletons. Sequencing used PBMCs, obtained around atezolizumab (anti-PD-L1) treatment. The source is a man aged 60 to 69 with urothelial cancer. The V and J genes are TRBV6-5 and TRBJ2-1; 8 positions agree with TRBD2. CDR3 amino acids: CASSLGGASGHEQFF. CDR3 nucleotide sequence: TGTGCCAGCAGCCTCGGGGGGGCTTCCGGTCACGAGCAGTTCTTC.